This T cell receptor beta chain came from a study of molecular identifiers for immune sequencing clone quantification. Between the trimmed V and J ends, which lost 5 bases and 3 bases, there was a span of 14 bases. Germline values: CDR1 SQVTM, CDR2 ANQGSEA. CDR3 length: 13 amino acids. TCRdb reprocessed the PCR reads with MiXCR, giving one entry per CDR3 protein. This table holds 490,000 or so distinct CDR3 sequences, 25% found once. The rearrangement links TRBV29-1 to TRBJ2-7; D possibly corresponds to TRBD2 (6 bases). Specimen: naive CD8+ T cells from blood, with Jurkat cell RNA spiked in. Subset reported: FACS-sorted CD8+CD4-CCR7+CD45RA+ naive T cells. This receptor was obtained from a human donor in good health. Some libraries in this study had Jurkat cell RNA spiked in. CDR3 sequence reads: CSVFGGDFYEQYF. The CDR3 coding sequence is TGCAGCGTTTTTGGAGGGGACTTCTACGAGCAGTACTTC.